This is a list of T cell receptor beta chains from one sample in a study of post-analysis software for immune sequencing data. TCRdb independently ran MiXCR on the PCR reads; one entry per CDR3 protein. The table lists 800,000 to 950,000 distinct CDR3 sequences, roughly 50% of them singletons. The sample comprised blood. These receptors all stem from a girl aged 5 to 17 with multiple sclerosis. CDR3s include the opening cysteine and the closing phenylalanine or tryptophan. Each record gives: clone size, D gene, J gene, V gene, CDR3 DNA, CDR3 protein. The D gene is left open where the match is weak. Clone size is given for some rows only: seen once, a few or many times, or a class if the clone is expanded.

>NA|NA|TRBJ2-7|TRBV14
TGTGCCAGCAGCCAAGATCGACTAACCGAGCAGTACTTC
CASSQDRLTEQYF
>few|TRBD1|TRBJ2-7|TRBV20-1
TGCAGTGCTAGAGTCACGTCAGGGGGCGCTTACGAGCAGTACTTC
CSARVTSGGAYEQYF
>few|NA|TRBJ2-5|TRBV20-1
TGCAGTATCCCGACCCCGTTCGGGGAGACCCAGTACTTC
CSIPTPFGETQYF
>few|TRBD1|TRBJ2-7|TRBV6-5
TGTGCCAGCAGTCGGGACAGGGAAGGCGAGCAGTACTTC
CASSRDREGEQYF
>NA|TRBD2|TRBJ2-5|TRBV7-2
TGTGCCAGCAGCCCCCCGTGGATAGCGGGAGCGAGATCGCAAGAGACCCAGTACTTC
CASSPPWIAGARSQETQYF
>NA|NA|TRBJ2-1|TRBV20-1
TGCAGTGCTAGAGGAGTGGGGACTCCTTACAATGAGCAGTTCTTC
CSARGVGTPYNEQFF
>NA|NA|TRBJ2-7|TRBV5-1
TGCGCCAGCAGCCCTCCTGCCAGGGCCTACGAGCAGTACTTC
CASSPPARAYEQYF
>NA|NA|TRBJ2-5|TRBV20-1
TGCAGTGCTAGAGATCCGATCGGCCAAGAGACCCAGTACTTC
CSARDPIGQETQYF
>few|NA|TRBJ2-1|TRBV15
TGTGCCACCGGCGGCAGGAGTCGGGAGCAGTTCTTC
CATGGRSREQFF
>NA|NA|TRBJ2-7|TRBV2
TGTGCCAGCACTCATCCGAGCTCCTACGAGCAGTACTTC
CASTHPSSYEQYF
>few|TRBD1|TRBJ2-7|TRBV3-1
TGTGCCAGCAGGAGTGGGACAGGGGATGGCTACGAGCAGTACTTC
CASRSGTGDGYEQYF
>NA|TRBD1|TRBJ2-6|TRBV6-2/TRBV6-3
TGTGCCAGCAGTTACGCCGGGACAGGACGGGCTAACGTCCTGACTTTC
CASSYAGTGRANVLTF
>NA|TRBD1|TRBJ2-7|TRBV10-3
TGTGCCATCATGCGCTCGCAGGGGGCTGGCTACGAGCAGTACTTC
CAIMRSQGAGYEQYF
>NA|NA|TRBJ2-3|TRBV5-1
TGCGCCAGCAGCTCCCGGGACCCGTCGGATACGCAGTATTTT
CASSSRDPSDTQYF
>NA|NA|TRBJ1-2|TRBV19
TGTGCCACATCGGGGAGCTATGGCTACACCTTC
CATSGSYGYTF
>NA|TRBD1|TRBJ2-7|TRBV12-3/TRBV12-4
TGTGCCAGCAGTCCCGGGACAGGGGCACCTCACGAGCAGTACTTC
CASSPGTGAPHEQYF
>once|NA|TRBJ2-1|TRBV9
TGTGCCAGCAGCGATCCTGTCGCTGAGCAGTTCTTC
CASSDPVAEQFF
>NA|NA|TRBJ2-1|TRBV21-1
TGTGCCAGCAGCTGGCGGGCTCGGGGCAACTACAATGAGCAGTTCTTC
CASSWRARGNYNEQFF
>NA|TRBD2|TRBJ2-1|TRBV11-2
TGTGCCAGCAGCTTAGGATTTAGCGGGGGGCCCTCATATGAGCAGTTCTTC
CASSLGFSGGPSYEQFF
>once|NA|TRBJ2-5|TRBV7-8
TGTGCCAGCAGCTCCCGGGAGGGGGCCCACCAGCAGTACTTC
CASSSREGAHQQYF
>many|NA|TRBJ2-1|TRBV20-1
TGCAGTGCTAGAGATCTTGCTCAGACCCACAATGAGCAGTTCTTC
CSARDLAQTHNEQFF
>few|NA|TRBJ2-5|TRBV7-7
TGTGCTAGCAGCTCCGGTCGAGCGGAGGAGACCCAGTACTTC
CASSSGRAEETQYF
>NA|NA|TRBJ2-1|TRBV3-1
TGTGCCAGCAGCCACTGGGCCGCATCCTACAATGAGCAGTTCTTC
CASSHWAASYNEQFF
>NA|NA|TRBJ2-3|TRBV11-2
TGTGCCAGCAGCTTAAACATAGCGGCTAGCACAGATACGCAGTATTTT
CASSLNIAASTDTQYF
>NA|NA|TRBJ1-6|TRBV15
TGTGCCACCAGCAGAGATAGTACAGATAATTCACCCCTCCACTTT
CATSRDSTDNSPLHF
>NA|TRBD1|TRBJ2-1|TRBV5-1
TGCGCCAGCAGACCCCTACCGACAGGGGTAAATGAGCAGTTCTTC
CASRPLPTGVNEQFF
>NA|TRBD2|TRBJ2-7|TRBV12-3/TRBV12-4
TGTGCCAGCAGCGCGACTAGCGCCTCCTACGAGCAGTACTTC
CASSATSASYEQYF
>NA|NA|TRBJ1-5|TRBV12-3/TRBV12-4
TGTGCCAGCAGTTTGCAGATAAGACAGCCCCAGCATTTT
CASSLQIRQPQHF
>NA|TRBD2|TRBJ2-7|TRBV20-1
TGCAGTGCTAGAGGGAGAAGACTAGCGGGACCCTACGAGCAGTACTTC
CSARGRRLAGPYEQYF
>few|NA|TRBJ1-5|TRBV15
TGTGCCACCAGCGAGGGAGGAACAGGCGGGAATCAGCCCCAGCATTTT
CATSEGGTGGNQPQHF
>few|TRBD2|TRBJ2-7|TRBV6-5
TGTGCCAGCAGTTACCAATCTCCCACTAGCGGACTCCGGACCTACGAGCAGTACTTC
CASSYQSPTSGLRTYEQYF
>few|NA|TRBJ1-2|TRBV9
TGTGCCAGCAGCGTAGCCCCAGAAACTAACTATGGCTACACCTTC
CASSVAPETNYGYTF
>NA|NA|TRBJ1-5|TRBV20-1
TGCAGTGCTAGCGGACGGGGGTTACGCGAAAATCAGCCCCAGCATTTT
CSASGRGLRENQPQHF
>NA|NA|TRBJ2-6|TRBV30
TGTGCCTGCGGAGGGGGTAGTGCCAACGTCCTGACTTTC
CACGGGSANVLTF
>NA|TRBD1|TRBJ1-1|TRBV30
TGTGCCTGGAGTGCCGACTGGACAGGGGACACTGAAGCTTTCTTT
CAWSADWTGDTEAFF
>once|NA|TRBJ1-2|TRBV5-6
TGTGCCAGCAGCTCCGGGACGGAGGTCTATGGCTACACCTTC
CASSSGTEVYGYTF
>NA|NA|TRBJ2-7|TRBV7-9
TGTGCCAGCAGCTGGGACCGCCTCGAGCAGTACTTC
CASSWDRLEQYF
>NA|NA|TRBJ2-1|TRBV7-9
TGTGCCAGCAGCTTAGGATCCGGGTCCGGTCAGTACAATGAGCAGTTCTTC
CASSLGSGSGQYNEQFF
>few|NA|TRBJ2-6|TRBV25-1
TGTGCCAGCAGTGAATCCGCCAGGCCGGGGGCCAACGTCCTGACTTTC
CASSESARPGANVLTF
>NA|NA|TRBJ1-1|TRBV15
TGTGCCACCAGCAGAGGACGGACAGAGATGAACACTGAAGCTTTCTTT
CATSRGRTEMNTEAFF
>few|TRBD1|TRBJ1-2|TRBV15
TGTGCCACCAGTACAGGGGATGGCTACACCTTC
CATSTGDGYTF
>NA|NA|TRBJ2-5|TRBV7-3
TGTGCCAGCAGCTTAACCGGGACATGGGCGCAGGAGACCCAGTACTTC
CASSLTGTWAQETQYF
>NA|TRBD1|TRBJ2-7|TRBV5-6
TGTGCCAGCACCCAAACAGGGGACGAGCAGTACTTC
CASTQTGDEQYF
>NA|TRBD2|TRBJ2-5|TRBV4-2
TGTGCCAGCAGCCAAGATGGGAGACTAGCGGGGGTGTACCAAGAGACCCAGTACTTC
CASSQDGRLAGVYQETQYF
>few|TRBD1|TRBJ2-3|TRBV29-1
TGCAGCGTCAAAGGACAGGGTTCAGATACGCAGTATTTT
CSVKGQGSDTQYF
>NA|TRBD1|TRBJ1-1|TRBV29-1
TGCAGCGTAGTCCGGGGACAGGGGACGGGAGCTTTCTTT
CSVVRGQGTGAFF
>NA|NA|TRBJ1-1|TRBV5-1
TGCGCCAGCAGCCCCTATGGACGGACTGAAGCTTTCTTT
CASSPYGRTEAFF
>few|TRBD1|TRBJ2-1|TRBV5-1
TGCGCCAGCAGTCGGGGCAGGGGGTTCAACAATGAGCAGTTCTTC
CASSRGRGFNNEQFF
>NA|NA|TRBJ1-1|TRBV5-1
TGCGCCAGCAGGATAACGGTGAACACTGAAGCTTTCTTT
CASRITVNTEAFF
>few|NA|TRBJ2-5|TRBV24-1
TGTGCCACCAGTCCAGGGCCCTGGCAGGAGCAGTACTTC
CATSPGPWQEQYF
>few|TRBD1|TRBJ2-3|TRBV28
TGTGCCAGCCACTTGGGACAGGTTCGACCTAGCACAGATACGCAGTATTTT
CASHLGQVRPSTDTQYF
>few|TRBD2|TRBJ2-7|TRBV20-1
TGCAGTGCTAGAGATCTAGACCCGAGACTAGCGGGTCCCTACGAGCAGTACTTC
CSARDLDPRLAGPYEQYF
>NA|TRBD1|TRBJ2-5|TRBV7-3
TGTGCCAGCAGCTTACGGGGACAGTTCCAAGAGACCCAGTACTTC
CASSLRGQFQETQYF
>NA|NA|TRBJ1-4|TRBV29-1
TGCAGCGCCTCAGTGTCAGGCGGTGAAAAACTGTTTTTT
CSASVSGGEKLFF
>few|NA|TRBJ2-7|TRBV18
TGTGCCAGCAGCCCCTCGAGCTCCTACGAGCAGTACTTC
CASSPSSSYEQYF
>NA|TRBD1|TRBJ1-2|TRBV15
TGTGCCACCAGCGAGGGGGACAGGGGACCCTATGGCTACACCTTC
CATSEGDRGPYGYTF
>many|TRBD1|TRBJ2-5|TRBV7-6
TGTGCCAGCAGCTTAGGGACAGGGGAAGAGACCCAGTACTTC
CASSLGTGEETQYF
>NA|NA|TRBJ1-1|TRBV4-1
TGCGCCAGCAGCCAAGTCTCCTCCAGGGCGACGGGAGCTTTCTTT
CASSQVSSRATGAFF
>NA|NA|TRBJ1-4|TRBV7-2
TGTGCCAGCAGCTCACCAGGGGTCGGTGAAAAACTGTTTTTT
CASSSPGVGEKLFF